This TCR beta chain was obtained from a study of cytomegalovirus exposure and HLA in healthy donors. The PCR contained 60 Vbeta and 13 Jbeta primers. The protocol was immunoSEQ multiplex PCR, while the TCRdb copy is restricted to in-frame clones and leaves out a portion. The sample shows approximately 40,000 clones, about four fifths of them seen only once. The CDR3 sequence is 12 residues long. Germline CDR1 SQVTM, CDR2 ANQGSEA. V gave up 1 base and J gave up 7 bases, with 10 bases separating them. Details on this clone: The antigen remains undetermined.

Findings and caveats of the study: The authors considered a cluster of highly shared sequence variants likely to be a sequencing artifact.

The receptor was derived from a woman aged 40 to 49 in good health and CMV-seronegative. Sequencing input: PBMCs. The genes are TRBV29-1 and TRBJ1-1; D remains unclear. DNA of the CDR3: TGCAGCGTTGAAGGATTTGTCAGTGAAGCTTTCTTT. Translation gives CSVEGFVSEAFF.